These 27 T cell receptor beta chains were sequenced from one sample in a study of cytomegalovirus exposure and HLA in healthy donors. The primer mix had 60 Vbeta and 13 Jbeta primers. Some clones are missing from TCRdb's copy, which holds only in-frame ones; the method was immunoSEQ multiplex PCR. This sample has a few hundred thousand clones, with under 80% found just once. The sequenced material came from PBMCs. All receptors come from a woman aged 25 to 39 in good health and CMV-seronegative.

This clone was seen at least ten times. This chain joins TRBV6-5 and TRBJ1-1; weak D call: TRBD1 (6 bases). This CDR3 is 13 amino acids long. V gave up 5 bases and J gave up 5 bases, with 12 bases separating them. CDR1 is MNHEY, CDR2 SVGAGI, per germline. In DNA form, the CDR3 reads TGTGCCAGCAGTGGGAGGGGGGGGACTGAAGCTTTCTTT. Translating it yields CASSGRGGTEAFF.

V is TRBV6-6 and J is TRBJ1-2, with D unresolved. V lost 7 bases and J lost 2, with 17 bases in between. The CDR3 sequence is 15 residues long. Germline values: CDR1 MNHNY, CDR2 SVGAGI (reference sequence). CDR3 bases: TGTGCCAGCACCTCCCCGGGAGGGCAGAACTATGGCTACACCTTC. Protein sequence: CASTSPGGQNYGYTF.

In DNA, the CDR3 is TGTGCCAGCAGCTTTCTCCTTCGGAGCCCCCCAGGGGCTTATGGCTACACCTTC. Encoded protein: CASSFLLRSPPGAYGYTF. The chain links TRBV5-6 to TRBJ1-2; weak D call: TRBD1 (6 bases). The CDR3 consists of 18 residues. The V gene's germline CDR1 is SGHDT and CDR2 YYEEEE. V was pared by 2 bases and J by 5 bases, with 25 bases between.

CDR3 in amino acids: CAWEAEQSGANVLTF. The CDR3 nucleotides are TGTGCCTGGGAGGCAGAACAATCTGGGGCCAACGTCCTGACTTTC. This rearrangement joins TRBV30 to TRBJ2-6; D remains unclear. This CDR3 comprises 15 residues. V lost 5 bases and J lost 1, with 12 bases in between. Germline values: CDR1 GTSNPN, CDR2 SVGIG (reference sequence).

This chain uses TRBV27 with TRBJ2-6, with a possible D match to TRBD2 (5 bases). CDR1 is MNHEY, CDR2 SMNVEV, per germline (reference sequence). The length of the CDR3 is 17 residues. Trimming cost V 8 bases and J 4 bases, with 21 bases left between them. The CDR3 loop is CASGEGLGFGGANVLTF. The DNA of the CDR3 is TGTGCCAGCGGAGAGGGTTTGGGGTTTGGCGGGGCCAACGTCCTGACTTTC. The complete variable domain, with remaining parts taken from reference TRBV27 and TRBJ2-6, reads EAQVTQNPRYLITVTGKKLTVTCSQNMNHEYMSWYRQDPGLGLRQIYYSMNVEVTDKGDVPEGYKVSRKEKRNFPLILESPSPNQTSLYFCASGEGLGFGGANVLTFGAGSRLTVL.

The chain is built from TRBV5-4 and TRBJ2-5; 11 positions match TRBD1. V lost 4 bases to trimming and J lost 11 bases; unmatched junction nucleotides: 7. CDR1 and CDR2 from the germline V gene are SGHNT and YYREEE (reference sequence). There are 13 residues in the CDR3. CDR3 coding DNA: TGTGCCAGCAGCCGGACAGGGGGCGGGGAGCAGTACTTC. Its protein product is CASSRTGGGEQYF.

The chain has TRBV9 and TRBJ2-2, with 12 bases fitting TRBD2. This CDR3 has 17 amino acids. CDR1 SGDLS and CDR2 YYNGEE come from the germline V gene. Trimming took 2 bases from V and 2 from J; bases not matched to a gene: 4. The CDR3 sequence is CASSVGLAGYNTGELFF. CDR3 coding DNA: TGTGCCAGCAGCGTCGGACTAGCGGGATATAACACCGGGGAGCTGTTTTTT.

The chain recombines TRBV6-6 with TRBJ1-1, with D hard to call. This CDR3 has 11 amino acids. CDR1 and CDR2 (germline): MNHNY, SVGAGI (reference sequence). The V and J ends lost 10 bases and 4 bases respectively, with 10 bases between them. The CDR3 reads CAILGTTEAFF. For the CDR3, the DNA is TGTGCCATCCTAGGAACCACTGAAGCTTTCTTT.

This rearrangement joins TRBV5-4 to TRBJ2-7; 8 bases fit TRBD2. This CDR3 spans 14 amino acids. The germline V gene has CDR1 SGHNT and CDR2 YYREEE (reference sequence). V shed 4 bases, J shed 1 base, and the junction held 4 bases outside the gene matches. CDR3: CASSIAGPSYEQYF. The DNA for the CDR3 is TGTGCCAGCAGCATAGCGGGACCTTCCTACGAGCAGTACTTC.

This chain's CDR3 is CASSGSGTGWAFF. The CDR3 bases are TGTGCCAGCAGCGGCTCCGGGACAGGGTGGGCTTTCTTT. The genes are TRBV5-6 and TRBJ1-1; 9 bases are shared with TRBD1. The ends lost 4 bases at V and 11 bases at J; junction bases unmatched: 9. Germline CDR1 SGHDT, CDR2 YYEEEE. The CDR3 has 13 residues. The full variable domain, in which reference TRBV5-6 and TRBJ1-1 provide the parts outside the CDR3, is DAGVTQSPTHLIKTRGQQVTLRCSPKSGHDTVSWYQQALGQGPQFIFQYYEEEERQRGNFPDRFSGHQFPNYSSELNVNALLLGDSALYLCASSGSGTGWAFFGQGTRLTVV.

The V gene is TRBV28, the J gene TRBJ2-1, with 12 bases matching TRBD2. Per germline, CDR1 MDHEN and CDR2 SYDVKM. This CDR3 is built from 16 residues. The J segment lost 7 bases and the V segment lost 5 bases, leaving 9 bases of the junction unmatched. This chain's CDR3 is CASSPLRLAGVNEQFF. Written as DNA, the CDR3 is TGTGCCAGCAGTCCCCTCCGACTAGCGGGAGTAAATGAGCAGTTCTTC.

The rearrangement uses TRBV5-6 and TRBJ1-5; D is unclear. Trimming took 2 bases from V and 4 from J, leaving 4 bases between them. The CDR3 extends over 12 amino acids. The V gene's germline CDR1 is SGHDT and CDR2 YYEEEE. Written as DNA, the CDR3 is TGTGCCAGCAGCTTTGAGAATCAGCCCCAGCATTTT. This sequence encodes CASSFENQPQHF.

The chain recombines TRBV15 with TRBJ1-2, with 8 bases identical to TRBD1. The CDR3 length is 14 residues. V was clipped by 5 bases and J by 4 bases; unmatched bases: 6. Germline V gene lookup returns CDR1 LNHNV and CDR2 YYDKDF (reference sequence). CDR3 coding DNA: TGTGCCACCAGCGACCGGGGGACAGGCTATGGCTACACCTTC. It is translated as CATSDRGTGYGYTF.

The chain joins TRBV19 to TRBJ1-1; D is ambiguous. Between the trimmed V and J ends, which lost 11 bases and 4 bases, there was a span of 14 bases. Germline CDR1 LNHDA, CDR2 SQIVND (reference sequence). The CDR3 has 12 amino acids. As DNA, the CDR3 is TGTGCCGTCAAGGCCGGGAGCACTGAAGCTTTCTTT. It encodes CAVKAGSTEAFF.

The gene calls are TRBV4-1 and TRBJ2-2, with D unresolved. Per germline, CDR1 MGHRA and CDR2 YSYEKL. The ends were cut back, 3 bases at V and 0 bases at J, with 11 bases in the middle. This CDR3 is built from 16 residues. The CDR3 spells CASSHGNIANTGELFF. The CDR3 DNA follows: TGCGCCAGCAGCCATGGCAACATCGCGAACACCGGGGAGCTGTTTTTT.

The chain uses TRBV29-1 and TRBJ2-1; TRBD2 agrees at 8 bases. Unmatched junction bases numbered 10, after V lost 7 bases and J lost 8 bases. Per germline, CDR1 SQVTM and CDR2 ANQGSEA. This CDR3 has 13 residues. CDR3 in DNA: TGCAGCGCAGCAGCGGGAGCAGGGTATGAGCAGTTCTTC. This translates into CSAAAGAGYEQFF.

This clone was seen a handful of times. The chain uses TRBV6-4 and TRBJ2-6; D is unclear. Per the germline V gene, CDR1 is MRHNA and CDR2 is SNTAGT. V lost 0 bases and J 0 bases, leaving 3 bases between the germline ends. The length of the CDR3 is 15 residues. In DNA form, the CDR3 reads TGTGCCAGCAGTGACTCCAGCTCTGGGGCCAACGTCCTGACTTTC. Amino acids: CASSDSSSGANVLTF.

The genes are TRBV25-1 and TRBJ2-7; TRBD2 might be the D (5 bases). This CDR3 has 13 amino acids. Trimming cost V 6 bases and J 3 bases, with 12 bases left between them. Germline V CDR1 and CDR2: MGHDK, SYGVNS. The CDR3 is CASRGDLDYEQYF. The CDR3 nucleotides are TGTGCCAGCAGGGGAGACCTTGACTACGAGCAGTACTTC.

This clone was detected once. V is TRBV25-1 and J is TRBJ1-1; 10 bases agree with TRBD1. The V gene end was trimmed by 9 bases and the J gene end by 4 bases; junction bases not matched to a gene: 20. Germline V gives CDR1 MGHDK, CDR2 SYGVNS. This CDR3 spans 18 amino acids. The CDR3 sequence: CASTPSRQGAGFGTEAFF. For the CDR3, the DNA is TGTGCCAGTACCCCCTCCAGACAGGGGGCCGGGTTCGGCACTGAAGCTTTCTTT.

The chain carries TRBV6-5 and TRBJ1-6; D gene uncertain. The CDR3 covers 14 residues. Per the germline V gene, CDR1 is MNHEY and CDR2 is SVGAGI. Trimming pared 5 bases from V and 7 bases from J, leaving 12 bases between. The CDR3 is CASSVREENSPLHF. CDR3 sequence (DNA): TGTGCCAGCAGTGTCCGGGAAGAGAATTCACCCCTCCACTTT.

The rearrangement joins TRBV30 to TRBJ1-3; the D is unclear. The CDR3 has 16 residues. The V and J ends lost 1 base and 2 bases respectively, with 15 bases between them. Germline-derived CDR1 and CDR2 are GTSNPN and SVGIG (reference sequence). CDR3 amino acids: CAWSGLAGRAGNTIYF. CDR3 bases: TGTGCCTGGAGTGGATTGGCTGGGAGGGCTGGAAACACCATATATTTT.

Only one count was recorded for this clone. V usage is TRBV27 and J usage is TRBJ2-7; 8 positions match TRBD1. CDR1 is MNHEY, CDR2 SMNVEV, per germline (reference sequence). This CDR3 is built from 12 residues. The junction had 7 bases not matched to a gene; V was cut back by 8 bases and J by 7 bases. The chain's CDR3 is CASGTGYKEQYF. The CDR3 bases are TGTGCCAGCGGGACAGGTTATAAGGAGCAGTACTTC.

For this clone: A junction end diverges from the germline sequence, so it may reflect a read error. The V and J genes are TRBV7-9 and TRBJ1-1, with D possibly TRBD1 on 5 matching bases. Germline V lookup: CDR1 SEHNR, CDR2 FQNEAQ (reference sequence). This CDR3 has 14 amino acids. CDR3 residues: CSSSLMGTGTEAFF. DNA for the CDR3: TGTTCCAGCAGCTTAATGGGGACTGGAACTGAAGCTTTCTTT.

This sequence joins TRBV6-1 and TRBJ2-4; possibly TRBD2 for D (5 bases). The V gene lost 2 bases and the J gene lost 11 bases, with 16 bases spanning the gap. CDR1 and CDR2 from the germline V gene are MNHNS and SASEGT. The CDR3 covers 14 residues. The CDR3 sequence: CASSERRRSIFQYF. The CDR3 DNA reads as TGTGCCAGCAGTGAAAGGAGGAGGTCAATCTTTCAGTACTTC.

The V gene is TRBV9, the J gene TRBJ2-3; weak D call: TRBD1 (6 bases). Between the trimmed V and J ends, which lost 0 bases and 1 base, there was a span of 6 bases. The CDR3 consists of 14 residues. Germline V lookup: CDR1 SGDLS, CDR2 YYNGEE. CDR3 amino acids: CASSVGTGTDTQYF. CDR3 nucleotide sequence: TGTGCCAGCAGCGTAGGGACAGGCACAGATACGCAGTATTTT.

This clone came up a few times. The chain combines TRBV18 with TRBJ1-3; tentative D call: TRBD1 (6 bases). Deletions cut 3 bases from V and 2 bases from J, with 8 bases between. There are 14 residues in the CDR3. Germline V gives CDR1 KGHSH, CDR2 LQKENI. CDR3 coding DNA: TGTGCCAGCTCACCGACAGGCGCTGGAAACACCATATATTTT. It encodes CASSPTGAGNTIYF.

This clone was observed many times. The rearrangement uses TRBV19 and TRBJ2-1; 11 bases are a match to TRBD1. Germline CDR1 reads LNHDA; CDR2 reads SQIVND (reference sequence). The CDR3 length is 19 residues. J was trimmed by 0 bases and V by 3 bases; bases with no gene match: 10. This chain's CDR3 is CASSMGTGGAMTSYNEQFF. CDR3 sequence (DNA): TGTGCCAGTAGTATGGGGACAGGGGGAGCCATGACCTCCTACAATGAGCAGTTCTTC.